The rows below give T cell receptor beta chains drawn from one sample of a study of beta chain features in type 1 diabetes. Clones were sequenced by immunoSEQ multiplex PCR, and TCRdb holds only the in-frame ones, with some missing. This sample has under 950,000 clones, with around a sixth found just once. Sequenced sample: naive CD4+ T cells from blood. The receptors were gathered from a woman aged 18-29 years in good health. Each CDR3 is given with its conserved first and last residue. D genes are given only for firm matches. Not all rows give a size; the values are once, few, many and, for expanded clones, a class.

cdr3_aa	cdr3_nt	d_call	clone_size	v_call	j_call
CASSSAGQGTYEQYF	TGTGCCAGCAGCTCCGCCGGACAGGGTACCTACGAGCAGTACTTC	TRBD1	few	TRBV7-9	TRBJ2-7
CASSPPILENTGELFF	TGTGCCAGCTCACCACCTATTCTGGAGAACACCGGGGAGCTGTTTTTT	-	-	TRBV18	TRBJ2-2
CASSLVHSQGQYF	TGTGCCAGCAGTTTGGTCCACTCGCAGGGGCAGTACTTC	-	few	TRBV28	TRBJ2-7
CASSQGILYGYTF	TGTGCCAGCAGCCAGGGGATCCTCTATGGCTACACCTTC	-	few	TRBV27	TRBJ1-2
CASSPRDRDTDTQYF	TGTGCCAGTAGTCCCCGGGACAGGGACACAGATACGCAGTATTTT	TRBD1	-	TRBV19	TRBJ2-3
CASSLGPLNTEAFF	TGTGCCAGCAGCTTAGGTCCTCTGAACACTGAAGCTTTCTTT	-	-	TRBV7-2	TRBJ1-1
CASSQRRGYGYTF	TGCGCCAGCAGCCAACGCCGTGGATATGGCTACACCTTC	-	few	TRBV4-1	TRBJ1-2
CASSLGLAGVETQYF	TGTGCTAGCAGCTTAGGACTAGCGGGAGTTGAGACCCAGTACTTC	TRBD2	-	TRBV7-7	TRBJ2-5
CASSPHPGLAGEETQYF	TGTGCCAGCAGTCCCCACCCGGGACTAGCGGGAGAAGAGACCCAGTACTTC	TRBD2	few	TRBV9	TRBJ2-5
CASSLVAGSTDTQYF	TGTGCCAGCAGCTTAGTCGCGGGAAGCACAGATACGCAGTATTTT	-	-	TRBV7-4	TRBJ2-3
CASSYSGTNGDEQYF	TGTGCCAGCAGTTACTCAGGGACAAACGGCGACGAGCAGTACTTC	-	few	TRBV6-5	TRBJ2-7
CASSVDYLDTQYF	TGTGCCAGCAGCGTTGATTATCTAGATACGCAGTATTTT	-	-	TRBV7-3	TRBJ2-3
CASKTGRSNQPQHF	TGTGCCAGCAAGACAGGGAGGAGCAATCAGCCCCAGCATTTT	TRBD1	few	TRBV2	TRBJ1-5
CASSPPRQGWRTEAFF	TGTGCCAGCTCGCCCCCTCGACAGGGGTGGAGAACTGAAGCTTTCTTT	TRBD1	few	TRBV18	TRBJ1-1
CASSLSSGLAKNIQYF	TGTGCCAGCAGCTTATCCAGCGGGCTAGCCAAAAACATTCAGTACTTC	-	few	TRBV7-8	TRBJ2-4
CASRPTGATYEQYF	TGCGCCAGCAGACCGACAGGAGCTACCTACGAGCAGTACTTC	-	few	TRBV10-2	TRBJ2-7
CASKETGTMETQYF	TGTGCCAGCAAAGAGACAGGAACAATGGAGACCCAGTACTTC	-	-	TRBV28	TRBJ2-5
CASSPWDGAEAFF	TGTGCCAGCTCACCCTGGGACGGGGCTGAAGCTTTCTTT	-	few	TRBV18	TRBJ1-1
CASSSEGTGDYEQYF	TGTGCCAGCAGTTCTGAAGGGACAGGGGACTACGAGCAGTACTTC	TRBD1	-	TRBV28	TRBJ2-7
CASRPRGSGTQETQYF	TGCGCCAGCAGACCCCGGGGTAGCGGGACACAAGAGACCCAGTACTTC	TRBD2	few	TRBV5-1	TRBJ2-5
CASSLNGGSSYNEQFF	TGTGCCAGCAGCTTAAACGGCGGGAGCTCCTACAATGAGCAGTTCTTC	TRBD2	-	TRBV7-3	TRBJ2-1
CASRTSGSGQETQYF	TGTGCCAGCAGAACTAGCGGGAGTGGGCAAGAGACCCAGTACTTC	TRBD2	few	TRBV2	TRBJ2-5
CASSLGSGRPLSYEQYF	TGTGCCAGCAGCTTAGGTAGCGGGAGGCCCCTATCCTACGAGCAGTACTTC	TRBD2	few	TRBV7-2	TRBJ2-7
CASSLGIESSFPGETQYF	TGCGCCAGCAGCTTGGGCATAGAGTCGTCGTTCCCCGGGGAGACCCAGTACTTC	-	few	TRBV5-1	TRBJ2-5
CSAINQVQYF	TGCAGTGCTATTAACCAAGTGCAGTACTTC	-	few	TRBV20-1	TRBJ2-7
CASSSRQGYQPQHF	TGTGCCAGCAGTTCCCGACAGGGCTATCAGCCCCAGCATTTT	TRBD1	-	TRBV6-5	TRBJ1-5
CASSAIAGRNTGELFF	TGCGCCAGCAGCGCTATAGCGGGACGGAACACCGGGGAGCTGTTTTTT	TRBD2	few	TRBV5-1	TRBJ2-2
CAISSLESRGETQYF	TGTGCCATCAGCTCGTTAGAAAGCCGAGGGGAGACCCAGTACTTC	-	-	TRBV10-3	TRBJ2-5
CASSELRLADHTDTQYF	TGTGCCAGCAGTGAATTAAGGCTAGCGGACCACACAGATACGCAGTATTTT	TRBD2	-	TRBV25-1	TRBJ2-3
CASSPRGLEKLFF	TGTGCCAGCAGCCCCCGGGGGCTTGAAAAACTGTTTTTT	-	few	TRBV6-6	TRBJ1-4
CASSTGLAGGPGNEQFF	TGTGCCAGCAGTACGGGACTAGCGGGAGGGCCGGGCAATGAGCAGTTCTTC	TRBD2	few	TRBV4-2	TRBJ2-1
CAIKNLGQNTEAFF	TGTGCCATCAAAAACTTAGGACAGAACACTGAAGCTTTCTTT	-	-	TRBV10-3	TRBJ1-1
CASSSGTMNEQFF	TGTGCCAGCAGCAGCGGGACTATGAATGAGCAGTTCTTC	TRBD2	-	TRBV9	TRBJ2-1
CASSLDLAGADTQYF	TGTGCCAGCTCACTGGATTTAGCGGGAGCAGATACGCAGTATTTT	TRBD2	-	TRBV18	TRBJ2-3
CASSTSDEQFF	TGTGCCAGCAGCACAAGCGATGAGCAGTTCTTC	-	few	TRBV27	TRBJ2-1
CASSLTGGNYGYTF	TGTGCCAGCAGCTTGACAGGAGGTAACTATGGCTACACCTTC	-	few	TRBV5-6	TRBJ1-2
CASSRSGRANEQYF	TGTGCCAGCAGCCGAAGCGGGAGGGCCAACGAGCAGTACTTC	TRBD2	-	TRBV28	TRBJ2-7
CASSRSKPLAKNIQYF	TGTGCCAGTAGCCGATCCAAGCCCCTAGCCAAAAACATTCAGTACTTC	-	few	TRBV19	TRBJ2-4
CASSSLIRNTEAFF	TGTGCCAGCAGTTCTCTCATTCGGAACACTGAAGCTTTCTTT	-	few	TRBV27	TRBJ1-1
CASSPRTGEGYGYTF	TGTGCCAGCAGTCCCCGGACAGGGGAGGGCTATGGCTACACCTTC	TRBD1	-	TRBV6-5	TRBJ1-2
CASSRGQRYGYTF	TGTGCCAGCAGCCGCGGACAGCGATATGGCTACACCTTC	-	-	TRBV6-4	TRBJ1-2
CASTQTGGSGRRAFF	TGTGCCAGCACTCAAACAGGGGGCAGTGGTCGGCGGGCTTTCTTT	TRBD1	few	TRBV6-1	TRBJ1-1
CASMGQDDEQYF	TGTGCCAGCATGGGCCAGGATGACGAGCAGTACTTC	-	few	TRBV18	TRBJ2-7
CASRTGGHYGYTF	TGTGCCAGCAGGACAGGGGGCCACTATGGCTACACCTTC	TRBD1	many	TRBV19	TRBJ1-2
CASSFGSPTGAYGYTF	TGCGCCAGCAGCTTTGGATCTCCCACAGGAGCCTATGGCTACACCTTC	-	few	TRBV5-1	TRBJ1-2
CSVGRDRSYEQYF	TGCAGCGTTGGTCGCGACAGGAGCTACGAGCAGTACTTC	-	-	TRBV29-1	TRBJ2-7
CAIAVGQFF	TGTGCCATAGCGGTAGGGCAGTTCTTC	-	few	TRBV27	TRBJ2-1
CASRPRTGTYGYTF	TGTGCCAGCAGACCTAGGACAGGGACTTATGGCTACACCTTC	TRBD1	few	TRBV28	TRBJ1-2
CASSPSRSSSGPSLQETQYF	TGTGCCAGCTCACCAAGTCGGAGCTCTAGCGGGCCGAGTCTCCAAGAGACCCAGTACTTC	TRBD2	few	TRBV18	TRBJ2-5
CASSLTRGTQYF	TGTGCCAGCAGTTTGACCCGGGGAACGCAGTATTTT	-	few	TRBV6-6	TRBJ2-3
CASSRLEGNEQFF	TGTGCCAGCAGCCGACTAGAAGGTAATGAGCAGTTCTTC	-	few	TRBV7-2	TRBJ2-1
CASSLRSVPDTQYF	TGTGCCAGCAGCTTAAGGTCCGTTCCAGATACGCAGTATTTT	-	-	TRBV7-9	TRBJ2-3
CASSYSGPVGYNEQFF	TGTGCCAGCAGTTACTCGGGCCCGGTAGGTTACAATGAGCAGTTCTTC	-	-	TRBV6-6	TRBJ2-1
CASSKEEPPTRSYNEQFF	TGTGCCAGCAGCAAAGAGGAACCTCCTACAAGATCCTACAATGAGCAGTTCTTC	-	few	TRBV21-1	TRBJ2-1
CASSAGRSILLPPYNEQFF	TGTGCCAGCAGCGCAGGTAGGAGTATTCTCCTCCCTCCTTACAATGAGCAGTTCTTC	-	few	TRBV9	TRBJ2-1